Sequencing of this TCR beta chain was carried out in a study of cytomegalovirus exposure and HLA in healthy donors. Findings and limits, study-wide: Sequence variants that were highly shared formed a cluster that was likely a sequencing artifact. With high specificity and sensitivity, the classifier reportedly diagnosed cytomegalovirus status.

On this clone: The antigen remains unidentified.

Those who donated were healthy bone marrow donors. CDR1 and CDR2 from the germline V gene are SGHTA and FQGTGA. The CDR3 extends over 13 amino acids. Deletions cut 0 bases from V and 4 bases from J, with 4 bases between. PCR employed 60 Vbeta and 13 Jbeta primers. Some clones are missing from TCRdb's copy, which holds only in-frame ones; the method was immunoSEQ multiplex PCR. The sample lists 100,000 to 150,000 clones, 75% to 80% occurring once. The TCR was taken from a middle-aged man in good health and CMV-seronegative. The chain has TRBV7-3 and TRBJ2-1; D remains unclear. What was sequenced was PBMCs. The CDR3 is CASSLTRYNEQFF. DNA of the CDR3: TGTGCCAGCAGCTTAACGAGATACAATGAGCAGTTCTTC.